The rows below give T cell receptor beta chains drawn from one sample of a study of CD4 T cells in relation to SARS-CoV-2 and coronaviruses. Some clones are missing from TCRdb's copy, which holds only in-frame ones; the method was immunoSEQ multiplex PCR. The sample yields over 15,000 clones, over 60% seen once. The antigens for these receptors are not known. Specimen: CD4+ T cells from PBMCs, cultured in vitro. These receptors were obtained from a human donor in good health. The CDR3 runs from the conserved cysteine through the conserved F or W. A D gene is named only where the DNA matches it firmly. Expanded clones get a size class; other rows say once, few or many, or leave the size out.

d_call	j_call	clone_size	v_call	cdr3_aa	cdr3_nt
TRBD1	TRBJ2-7	-	TRBV4-1	CASSQASGQSYEQYF	TGCGCCAGCAGCCAGGCCTCGGGACAGAGTTACGAGCAGTACTTC
TRBD1	TRBJ2-7	-	TRBV3-1/TRBV3-2	CASSRSGTGNEQYF	TGTGCCAGCAGCCGATCCGGGACAGGGAACGAGCAGTACTTC
-	TRBJ2-5	-	TRBV27	CASSSTLYLGGRGETQYF	TGTGCCAGCAGTTCCACGCTCTACCTGGGGGGCCGGGGGGAGACCCAGTACTTC
-	TRBJ1-2	-	TRBV5-5	CASSYGHNYGYTF	TGTGCCAGCAGCTACGGACATAACTATGGCTACACCTTC
TRBD2	TRBJ2-1	-	TRBV7-2	CASSLASGSGAYNEQFF	TGTGCCAGCAGCTTAGCGTCGGGTAGCGGGGCCTACAATGAGCAGTTCTTC
-	TRBJ1-2	-	TRBV7-9	CASSPRGPPTGVYGYTF	TGTGCCAGCAGCCCTAGGGGACCACCGACAGGCGTCTATGGCTACACCTTC
-	TRBJ2-2	-	TRBV12-3/TRBV12-4	CATQGSGELFF	TGTGCCACCCAGGGTTCCGGGGAGCTGTTTTTT
-	TRBJ2-1	-	TRBV28	CASTPTTYYNEQFF	TGTGCCAGCACCCCGACGACCTACTACAATGAGCAGTTCTTC
-	TRBJ2-7	large	TRBV5-1	CASRKQGGSYEQYF	TGCGCCAGCAGAAAGCAGGGGGGCTCCTACGAGCAGTACTTC
TRBD1	TRBJ2-5	-	TRBV3-1/TRBV3-2	CASSLGTGYGETQYF	TGTGCCAGCAGCCTAGGGACAGGGTATGGGGAGACCCAGTACTTC
-	TRBJ1-1	-	TRBV4-2	CASSRQRGGGAEAFF	TGTGCCAGCAGCCGGCAGCGGGGGGGCGGTGCTGAAGCTTTCTTT